These 27 T cell receptor beta chains originate from one sample sequenced in a study of blood T cell repertoires in COVID-19. Repertoires were generated with immunoSEQ multiplex PCR, while TCRdb's copy carries only in-frame clones and drops some. The sample shows some 71,000 clones, nearly 90% of them seen only once. The sample taken for sequencing was peripheral blood. The receptor set was obtained from a man aged 50-59 years with acute or convalescent COVID-19.

The chain is built from TRBV6-2 or TRBV6-3 and TRBJ1-5, with TRBD1 as a possible D gene (6 bases). Trimming took off 2 bases at V and 6 bases at J, with 11 bases between the two ends. The germline gives CDR1 MNHEY, CDR2 SVGEGT. This CDR3 is built from 14 residues. The CDR3 here is CASSYGGASQPQHF. The DNA of the CDR3 is TGTGCCAGCAGTTACGGGGGGGCAAGTCAGCCCCAGCATTTT.

The rearrangement uses TRBV3-1 (or the pseudogene TRBV3-2) and TRBJ2-1, with 9 bases lining up with TRBD2. This CDR3 is 16 amino acids long. V trimming: 2 bases; J trimming: 7 bases; junction bases outside the gene matches: 9. Germline lookup yields CDR1 LGHDT and CDR2 YNNKEL (reference sequence). The CDR3 nucleotides are TGTGCCAGCAGCCAACCGACTAGCGGAGGAGGGAATGAGCAGTTCTTC. Amino acids: CASSQPTSGGGNEQFF.

CDR3 residues: CASSYRGQAEAFF. CDR3 bases: TGTGCCAGCAGTTACAGGGGACAGGCAGAAGCTTTCTTT. V gene TRBV6-2 or TRBV6-3 combines with J gene TRBJ1-1, with 8 nucleotides matching TRBD1. The V segment lost 2 bases and the J segment 8 bases; nucleotides outside the gene matches: 4. CDR3 length: 13 residues. Germline CDR1 MNHEY, CDR2 SVGEGT.

This rearrangement joins TRBV5-6 to TRBJ2-7, with D perhaps matching TRBD2 (5 bases). The CDR3 consists of 15 residues. The V gene lost 4 bases and the J gene lost 1 base, with 15 bases spanning the gap. Germline lookup yields CDR1 SGHDT and CDR2 YYEEEE. CDR3 sequence reads: CASSGGLVGSYEQYF. As DNA, the CDR3 is TGTGCCAGCAGCGGAGGCTTGGTCGGTTCCTACGAGCAGTACTTC.

The rearrangement joins TRBV19 to TRBJ2-7; 10 bases line up with TRBD2. The CDR3 runs 15 residues. Losses at the gene ends were 3 bases for V and 5 bases for J; bases not matched to a gene: 7. Germline assignment: CDR1 LNHDA and CDR2 SQIVND (reference sequence). This chain's CDR3 is CASSMEAGGEHEQYF. CDR3 coding DNA: TGTGCCAGTAGTATGGAAGCGGGAGGGGAGCACGAGCAGTACTTC.

This chain joins TRBV9 and TRBJ2-1, with 14 bases lining up with TRBD2. Germline V CDR1 and CDR2: SGDLS, YYNGEE. The CDR3 sequence is 15 residues long. V was pared by 6 bases and J by 8 bases, with 7 bases of the junction left unmatched. The CDR3 bases are TGTGCCAGCACCTTTGGGACTAGCGGGAGCGATGAGCAGTTCTTC. This codes for CASTFGTSGSDEQFF.

J is TRBJ2-7 and V is TRBV6-5; 7 nucleotides match TRBD2. The CDR3 spans 15 residues. The V gene's germline CDR1 is MNHEY and CDR2 SVGAGI. J gave up 4 bases and V 2 bases, and 8 bases lay outside the gene matches. CDR3 sequence (DNA): TGTGCCAGCAGTTACCGGGCTAGCGGATATTACGAGCAGTACTTC. Encoded protein: CASSYRASGYYEQYF.

This clone occurred once. The chain uses TRBV30 and TRBJ2-7, with TRBD1 as a possible D gene (6 bases). This CDR3 is 14 amino acids long. Germline V CDR1 and CDR2: GTSNPN, SVGIG (reference sequence). Trimming removed 0 bases from V and 4 bases from J, with 13 bases in between. Here the CDR3 DNA reads TGTGCCTGGAGTGTAGGGGGAACGGCGTACGAGCAGTACTTC. This translates into CAWSVGGTAYEQYF.

The chain has TRBV3-1 (or the pseudogene TRBV3-2) and TRBJ2-1, with 11 bases matching TRBD2. Germline CDR1 LGHDT, CDR2 YNNKEL (reference sequence). The CDR3 has 16 amino acids. Trimming took 1 base from V and 6 from J; bases not matched to a gene: 5. The CDR3 coding sequence is TGTGCCAGCAGCCAAGTTAGACTAGCGGGAAGCAATGAGCAGTTCTTC. It is translated as CASSQVRLAGSNEQFF.

This clone was counted once. The chain has TRBV10-1 and TRBJ2-7; perhaps TRBD1 as D (5 bases). CDR3 length: 11 amino acids. CDR1 is WNHNN and CDR2 is SYGVQD in the germline V gene (reference sequence). Trimming took off 5 bases at V and 7 bases at J, with 9 bases between the two ends. The CDR3: CASSSGREQYF. The CDR3 DNA reads as TGCGCCAGCAGTTCAGGGCGAGAGCAGTACTTC.

The gene calls are TRBV2 and TRBJ1-1; D is unclear. The germline V and J ends were trimmed by 3 bases and 0 bases, with 8 bases remaining between them. The CDR3 covers 14 residues. CDR1 is SNHLY, CDR2 FYNNEI, per germline. CDR3 coding DNA: TGTGCCAGCAGTGAGGAGTTTTTGAACACTGAAGCTTTCTTT. This sequence encodes CASSEEFLNTEAFF. Variable domain in full (rest from reference TRBV2 and TRBJ1-1): EPEVTQTPSHQVTQMGQEVILRCVPISNHLYFYWYRQILGQKVEFLVSFYNNEISEKSEIFDDQFSVERPDGSNFTLKIRSTKLEDSAMYFCASSEEFLNTEAFFGQGTRLTVV.

This chain connects TRBV24-1 to TRBJ2-2; D unresolved. The CDR3 extends over 16 amino acids. Germline values: CDR1 KGHDR, CDR2 SFDVKD. V shed 1 base and J shed 1 base, with 9 bases lying between them. The CDR3 here is CATSDFGAGNTGELFF. The CDR3 DNA reads as TGTGCCACCAGTGATTTCGGCGCAGGGAACACCGGGGAGCTGTTTTTT.

The chain links TRBV7-8 to TRBJ2-5; D might be TRBD1 (7 bases). Trimming stripped 0 bases from V and 5 bases from J, with 10 bases between. Germline CDR1 and CDR2: SGHVS and FQNEAQ. This CDR3 is built from 14 residues. The chain's CDR3 is CASSLAAGGETQYF. The CDR3 nucleotides are TGTGCCAGCAGCTTAGCTGCAGGGGGGGAGACCCAGTACTTC.

The J gene is TRBJ1-6, the V gene TRBV7-9, with TRBD1 matching over 7 bases. Trimming removed 5 bases from V and 4 bases from J; junction bases left unmatched: 11. CDR1 and CDR2 (germline): SEHNR, FQNEAQ (reference sequence). This CDR3 region has 17 residues. The CDR3 region is CASSRSGQRFYNSPLHF. CDR3 nucleotides: TGTGCCAGCAGCCGGTCGGGACAGAGGTTTTATAATTCACCCCTCCACTTT.

This chain links TRBV12-5 with TRBJ1-5; possible D gene TRBD1, 6 bases. Per the germline V gene, CDR1 is LGHNT and CDR2 is FRNRAP. V was clipped by 4 bases and J by 5 bases, with 15 bases between them. The CDR3 consists of 15 residues. The chain's CDR3 is CASGSPGGRDQPQHF. Written as DNA, the CDR3 is TGTGCTAGTGGTTCCCCCGGGGGGCGAGATCAGCCCCAGCATTTT. Full variable domain (remainder filled in from reference TRBV12-5 and TRBJ1-5): DARVTQTPRHKVTEMGQEVTMRCQPILGHNTVFWYRQTMMQGLELLAYFRNRAPLDDSGMPKDRFSAEMPDATLATLKIQPSEPRDSAVYFCASGSPGGRDQPQHFGDGTRLSIL.

This chain uses TRBV30 with TRBJ1-2, with a possible D match to TRBD1 (5 bases). This CDR3 contains 12 residues. Germline values: CDR1 GTSNPN, CDR2 SVGIG (reference sequence). V lost 2 bases, J lost 2 bases, and 6 bases lay in between. Here the CDR3 reads CAWSRGNYGYTF. CDR3 bases: TGTGCCTGGAGTCGGGGGAACTATGGCTACACCTTC. Drawing the rest from reference TRBV30 and TRBJ1-2, the complete variable domain is SQTIHQWPATLVQPVGSPLSLECTVEGTSNPNLYWYRQAAGRGLQLLFYSVGIGQISSEVPQNLSASRPQDRQFILSSKKLLLSDSGFYLCAWSRGNYGYTFGSGTRLTVV.

The chain has TRBV5-4 and TRBJ2-5, with D perhaps TRBD2 (6 bases). The CDR3 is 14 residues long. Germline V CDR1 and CDR2: SGHNT, YYREEE (reference sequence). V was clipped by 4 bases and J by 1 base, with 11 bases between them. The CDR3 sequence is CASSPQRVQETQYF. For the CDR3, the DNA is TGTGCCAGCAGCCCCCAGCGGGTCCAAGAGACCCAGTACTTC.

The chain employs TRBV30 and TRBJ2-1; no clear D gene. From germline, CDR1 is GTSNPN and CDR2 SVGIG (reference sequence). This CDR3 comprises 11 residues. Trimming removed 4 bases at V and 4 bases at J, with 5 bases between. The CDR3 sequence: CAWTFYNEQFF. DNA for the CDR3: TGTGCCTGGACTTTTTACAATGAGCAGTTCTTC.

This clone turned up a few times. The chain is built from TRBV15 and TRBJ2-1, with TRBD2 identical over 16 bases. The CDR3 length is 18 residues. Germline CDR1 reads LNHNV; CDR2 reads YYDKDF (reference sequence). The V segment lost 9 bases and the J segment 6 bases; nucleotides outside the gene matches: 14. CDR3 sequence (DNA): TGTGCCACTACCTTTCCGGGACTAGCGGGAGGGACGGGCAATGAGCAGTTCTTC. Translation gives CATTFPGLAGGTGNEQFF.

V is TRBV5-1 and J is TRBJ2-7; TRBD1 might be the D (6 bases). The CDR3 spans 15 residues. With 0 bases removed from V and 5 bases from J, the gap between germline ends came to 15 bases. The germline V gene encodes CDR1 SGHRS and CDR2 YFSETQ. CDR3 amino acids: CASSLVAGASDEQYF. The CDR3 nucleotides are TGCGCCAGCAGCTTGGTAGCAGGGGCCAGCGACGAGCAGTACTTC.

The rearrangement joins TRBV11-3 to TRBJ1-2; unclear D gene. CDR3 size: 16 residues. Germline values: CDR1 SGHNT, CDR2 YENEEA. Trimming removed 0 bases from V and 4 bases from J, with 15 bases in between. CDR3 coding DNA: TGTGCCAGCAGCTTAGACGCGGGGAGGCTGGGCTATGGCTACACCTTC. Its protein product is CASSLDAGRLGYGYTF.

The chain employs TRBV27 and TRBJ2-5, with D tentatively TRBD2 (5 bases). V lost 5 bases and J 5 bases, leaving 24 bases between the germline ends. This CDR3 is 17 amino acids long. Germline lookup yields CDR1 MNHEY and CDR2 SMNVEV (reference sequence). In DNA form, the CDR3 reads TGTGCCAGCAGTAGCGAGGGTGTAGTCGTTGGGTGGGAGACCCAGTACTTC. As protein: CASSSEGVVVGWETQYF.

J is TRBJ2-1 and V is TRBV9, with 7 bases fitting TRBD1. In germline, CDR1 is SGDLS, CDR2 YYNGEE. V dropped 4 bases and J dropped 7; count of bases not matched to a gene: 8. This CDR3 contains 14 residues. The CDR3 sequence: CASSPATGRNEQFF. The CDR3 region has the DNA TGTGCCAGCAGCCCAGCGACAGGGAGAAATGAGCAGTTCTTC.

This clone was seen a few times. The genes are TRBV12-5 and TRBJ1-5, with 11 bases fitting TRBD1. The V gene end was trimmed by 4 bases and the J gene end by 7 bases; junction bases not matched to a gene: 12. CDR3 length equals 17 residues. The germline CDR1 and CDR2 sequences are LGHNT and FRNRAP. The CDR3 DNA reads TGTGCTAGTGGTTCCCTACCACCCGGACAGGGGGCCCAGCCCCAGCATTTT. Its protein product is CASGSLPPGQGAQPQHF.

The chain employs TRBV7-2 and TRBJ1-2, with D hard to call. Trimming removed 6 bases at V and 0 bases at J, with 5 bases between. Germline CDR1 is SGHTA and CDR2 is FQGNSA. The CDR3 has 12 residues. CDR3 amino acids: CASSRTNYGYTF. The DNA for the CDR3 is TGTGCCAGCAGTAGAACTAACTATGGCTACACCTTC.

This chain uses TRBV5-6 with TRBJ2-7, with 14 bases aligning to TRBD2. CDR3 size: 15 residues. Trimming at V came to 4 bases and at J to 6 bases, leaving 6 bases not matched to a gene. Germline CDR1 is SGHDT and CDR2 is YYEEEE. The CDR3 protein is CASSAGLAGVVEQYF. The CDR3 nucleotides read TGTGCCAGCAGCGCGGGACTAGCGGGAGTCGTCGAGCAGTACTTC. The full variable domain, rest sourced from reference TRBV5-6 and TRBJ2-7, is DAGVTQSPTHLIKTRGQQVTLRCSPKSGHDTVSWYQQALGQGPQFIFQYYEEEERQRGNFPDRFSGHQFPNYSSELNVNALLLGDSALYLCASSAGLAGVVEQYFGPGTRLTVT.

This clone was seen once. The chain is built from TRBV19 and TRBJ1-1; D unclear. This CDR3 is 13 amino acids long. Germline CDR1 and CDR2: LNHDA and SQIVND (reference sequence). Trimming removed 3 bases from V and 5 bases from J, with 10 bases in between. CDR3 in DNA: TGTGCCAGTAGTATGGGAGGCGGTACTGAAGCTTTCTTT. Translation: CASSMGGGTEAFF.